The 20 T cell receptor beta chains reported below all come from one sample, sequenced in a study of T cell responses to AZD1222 COVID-19 vaccine. Profiled with immunoSEQ multiplex PCR; TCRdb holds only in-frame clones, not every one. Here the sample spans roughly 200,000 clones, 90% to 95% being singletons. The specimen was peripheral blood, collected on day 0 of MenACWY control vaccination. The receptor source for this set is an adult in good health.

This clone has more than one count but fewer than ten. The V and J genes are TRBV2 and TRBJ1-2; TRBD1 agrees at 12 bases. The V gene's germline CDR1 is SNHLY and CDR2 FYNNEI. The V segment lost 0 bases and the J segment 13 bases; nucleotides outside the gene matches: 9. The CDR3 runs 15 residues. The CDR3 region has the DNA TGTGCCAGCAGTGAAGCCGTCCGGGACAGGGGGCATCGCACCTTC. Translated, it gives CASSEAVRDRGHRTF. Full variable domain (remainder filled in from reference TRBV2 and TRBJ1-2): EPEVTQTPSHQVTQMGQEVILRCVPISNHLYFYWYRQILGQKVEFLVSFYNNEISEKSEIFDDQFSVERPDGSNFTLKIRSTKLEDSAMYFCASSEAVRDRGHRTFGSGTRLTVV.

The chain couples TRBV2 to TRBJ2-1, with TRBD2 identical over 10 bases. Unmatched junction bases numbered 6, after V lost 7 bases and J lost 9 bases. Per the germline V gene, CDR1 is SNHLY and CDR2 is FYNNEI. The CDR3 sequence is 13 residues long. CDR3 protein: CASKSGGASEQFF. CDR3 in DNA: TGTGCCAGCAAAAGCGGGGGGGCCTCTGAGCAGTTCTTC.

The chain couples TRBV2 to TRBJ2-7, with 9 positions matching TRBD2. The junction had 9 bases not matched to a gene; V was cut back by 8 bases and J by 1 base. This CDR3 comprises 15 residues. Germline V gene sequence: CDR1 SNHLY, CDR2 FYNNEI. The CDR3 bases are TGTGCCAGCTGTCCCCAGCGGGGGGATTCCTACGAGCAGTACTTC. This translates into CASCPQRGDSYEQYF.

The gene calls are TRBV3-1 (or the pseudogene TRBV3-2) and TRBJ1-5; no clear D. Germline V gives CDR1 LGHDT, CDR2 YNNKEL (reference sequence). The CDR3 is 14 amino acids. V shed 0 bases and J shed 4 bases, with 7 bases lying between them. The CDR3 bases are TGTGCCAGCAGCCAAGATAGGACTAATCAGCCCCAGCATTTT. It specifies CASSQDRTNQPQHF.

The V call is TRBV29-1, the J call TRBJ2-2; maybe TRBD1 (6 bases). This CDR3 spans 14 amino acids. Germline V lookup: CDR1 SQVTM, CDR2 ANQGSEA. Between the trimmed V and J ends, which lost 7 bases and 1 base, there was a span of 13 bases. The CDR3 coding sequence is TGCAGCGGTTCTAAGACAGGGAACACCGGGGAGCTGTTTTTT. Translation: CSGSKTGNTGELFF.

J is TRBJ1-6 and V is TRBV5-1, with no clear D. The ends were cut back, 0 bases at V and 6 bases at J, with 4 bases in the middle. The CDR3 covers 13 residues. Looked up from germline, CDR1 is SGHRS and CDR2 is YFSETQ. The CDR3: CASSLDPNSPLHF. The CDR3 bases are TGCGCCAGCAGCTTGGACCCTAATTCACCCCTCCACTTT.

The chain carries TRBV2 and TRBJ2-3; D unclear. This CDR3 is built from 12 residues. Germline CDR1 is SNHLY and CDR2 is FYNNEI. Trimming left V 4 bases short and J 5 bases short, with 7 bases between. The CDR3 DNA reads TGTGCCAGCAGTGTAAACAGAGATACGCAGTATTTT. This codes for CASSVNRDTQYF.

The chain employs TRBV27 and TRBJ2-7; D uncertain. This CDR3 contains 15 residues. Trimming left V 2 bases short and J 3 bases short, with 14 bases between. In germline, CDR1 is MNHEY, CDR2 SMNVEV (reference sequence). The CDR3 sequence is CASSLGVRVVYEQYF. The CDR3 nucleotides are TGTGCCAGCAGTTTAGGTGTGAGAGTTGTCTACGAGCAGTACTTC.

This clone was observed a single time. The genes are TRBV7-2 and TRBJ2-3; 10 positions match TRBD2. Germline V gene lookup returns CDR1 SGHTA and CDR2 FQGNSA. The CDR3 consists of 16 residues. Germline trimming cut 3 bases from V and 0 bases from J; bases unmatched to any gene: 3. The CDR3 reads CASSFRLAGSTDTQYF. Written as DNA, the CDR3 is TGTGCCAGCAGCTTCCGACTAGCGGGCAGCACAGATACGCAGTATTTT.

The chain combines TRBV6-2 or TRBV6-3 with TRBJ1-1; the D gene is possibly TRBD1 (5 bases). CDR1 and CDR2 from the germline V gene are MNHEY and SVGEGT. The CDR3 is 12 amino acids. V was pared by 4 bases and J by 10 bases, with 13 bases between. The CDR3 loop is CASSWEGFRAFF. The DNA for the CDR3 is TGTGCCAGCAGTTGGGAGGGGTTCCGAGCTTTCTTT.

In nucleotides, the CDR3 is TGTGCCAGCAGCCACTACGGCCCACAAGAGACCCAGTACTTC. It specifies CASSHYGPQETQYF. The rearrangement uses TRBV7-2 and TRBJ2-5, with D unclear. Germline loops: CDR1 SGHTA, CDR2 FQGNSA. The CDR3 is 14 residues long. V lost 5 bases to trimming and J lost 2 bases, with 12 bases between them.

CDR3 DNA: TGTGCCATCAGTGAGTCTTCAGGGGTTTATAATGAGCAGTTCTTC. Residues: CAISESSGVYNEQFF. The chain couples TRBV10-3 to TRBJ2-1; TRBD1 is a possible D gene (6 bases). The length of the CDR3 is 15 residues. Germline V CDR1 and CDR2: ENHRY, SYGVKD. With 0 bases removed from V and 7 bases from J, the gap between germline ends came to 13 bases.

A word on this clone: The same CDR3 can be traced to other DNA sequences in this sample. This chain connects TRBV7-2 to TRBJ1-6; 9 nucleotides align to TRBD1. Germline CDR1 is SGHTA and CDR2 is FQGNSA. The junction had 3 bases not matched to a gene; V was cut back by 5 bases and J by 7 bases. This CDR3 comprises 14 residues. CDR3 region: CASSLGTGNSPLHF. The CDR3, as DNA: TGTGCCAGCAGCCTCGGGACAGGGAATTCACCCCTCCACTTT.

The CDR3 nucleotides read TGTGCCAGCCGACGAGCAGACGGGACAGGAACCTACGAGCAGTACTTC. Translating it yields CASRRADGTGTYEQYF. The rearrangement joins TRBV28 to TRBJ2-7, with 8 bases that match TRBD1. With V trimmed by 8 bases and J by 2 bases, 14 bases remained unmatched. Germline-derived CDR1 and CDR2 are MDHEN and SYDVKM. This CDR3 is built from 16 residues.

The rearrangement joins TRBV3-1 (or the pseudogene TRBV3-2) to TRBJ2-2, with TRBD1 matching over 11 bases. The CDR3 spans 15 residues. Trimming removed 6 bases from V and 7 bases from J; junction bases left unmatched: 7. Germline V gene lookup returns CDR1 LGHDT and CDR2 YNNKEL (reference sequence). CDR3 DNA sequence: TGTGCCAGCAGTTACGGACAGGGGGCCGGCGGGGAGCTGTTTTTT. Its protein product is CASSYGQGAGGELFF.

This chain links TRBV4-2 with TRBJ2-1, with 10 bases lining up with TRBD2. This CDR3 comprises 16 residues. The germline V gene has CDR1 LGHNA and CDR2 YNFKEQ. V lost 1 base, J lost 12 bases, and 12 bases stayed unmatched. CDR3 loop: CASSQAPAGGPVGQFF. CDR3 nucleotides: TGTGCCAGCAGCCAAGCCCCAGCGGGGGGGCCGGTGGGGCAGTTCTTC.

V and J are TRBV19 and TRBJ1-5; TRBD1 is a possible D gene (6 bases). Germline V gene sequence: CDR1 LNHDA, CDR2 SQIVND (reference sequence). V dropped 7 bases and J dropped 6 bases, with 19 bases sitting between them. The CDR3 runs to 15 residues. The CDR3 here is CASNRDTSLSQPQHF. The CDR3 region has the DNA TGTGCCAGTAATCGGGACACCAGTTTAAGTCAGCCCCAGCATTTT.

The V gene is TRBV5-4, the J gene TRBJ2-2; TRBD1 might be the D (7 bases). The CDR3 sequence is 14 residues long. V was pared by 3 bases and J by 7 bases, with 13 bases between. CDR1 is SGHNT and CDR2 is YYREEE in the germline V gene (reference sequence). The CDR3 spells CASSSNRGGGELFF. For the CDR3, the DNA is TGTGCCAGCAGCTCAAACAGGGGAGGCGGGGAGCTGTTTTTT.

This clone was seen repeatedly, ten times or more. The J gene is TRBJ1-3, the V gene TRBV5-4, with 7 bases lining up with TRBD1. There are 16 residues in the CDR3. Germline CDR1 SGHNT, CDR2 YYREEE (reference sequence). V lost 1 base and J lost 3; bases outside the gene matches: 7. CDR3: CASSLRGGISGNTIYF. The CDR3 nucleotides are TGTGCCAGCAGCTTGAGAGGGGGCATTAGTGGAAACACCATATATTTT.

The chain combines TRBV15 with TRBJ1-4; no reliable D call. Germline lookup yields CDR1 LNHNV and CDR2 YYDKDF (reference sequence). This CDR3 has 16 residues. V was cut by 5 bases and J by 3 bases, with 16 bases left in between. The CDR3 protein is CATSPGPGGANEKLFF. The CDR3, as DNA: TGTGCCACCAGCCCCGGACCCGGAGGAGCTAATGAAAAACTGTTTTTT. Drawing the rest from reference TRBV15 and TRBJ1-4, the complete variable domain is DAMVIQNPRYQVTQFGKPVTLSCSQTLNHNVMYWYQQKSSQAPKLLFHYYDKDFNNEADTPDNFQSRRPNTSFCFLDIRSPGLGDTAMYLCATSPGPGGANEKLFFGSGTQLSVL.